This is a list of T cell receptor beta chains from one sample in a study of blood T cell repertoires in COVID-19. Sequencing used immunoSEQ multiplex PCR; TCRdb keeps in-frame clones, though not all of them. The sample holds 150,000 to 200,000 clones, about 83% seen once. Specimen: peripheral blood. The source of these receptors is a woman between 70 and 85 years old with COVID-19, enrolled during active disease. The CDR3 runs from the conserved cysteine through the conserved F or W. The order of the fields is clone size, V gene, J gene, D gene, CDR3 DNA, CDR3 protein. D genes are given only for firm matches. Clone size is not always given. Where it is, it says once, few, many or a class for expanded clones.

-	TRBV27	TRBJ2-1	TRBD1	TGTGCTAGCAGTTTTCGGACAGGGGGACACAATGAGCAGTTCTTC	CASSFRTGGHNEQFF
-	TRBV5-1	TRBJ1-2	-	TGCGCCAGCAGCTTGGATTACGGGTACTATGGCTACACCTTC	CASSLDYGYYGYTF
-	TRBV30	TRBJ1-6	TRBD1	TGTGCCTGGAGAGAACAGGGGAGGAATTCACCCCTCCACTTT	CAWREQGRNSPLHF
-	TRBV7-2	TRBJ2-7	-	TGTGCCAGCAGCTGGGGTTGGGGGGTCAGCGAGCAGTACTTC	CASSWGWGVSEQYF
-	TRBV5-1	TRBJ2-2	TRBD2	TGCGCCAGCTGTCCGGGAGGAACGAACGGGGAGCTGTTTTTT	CASCPGGTNGELFF
-	TRBV28	TRBJ1-4	-	TGTGCCAGCAGTTTGGGGGCAGCAACTAATGAAAAACTGTTTTTT	CASSLGAATNEKLFF
-	TRBV28	TRBJ1-5	TRBD1	TGTGCCAGCAGGGGACAGGGGGGAAAACAGCCCCAGCATTTT	CASRGQGGKQPQHF
-	TRBV28	TRBJ2-7	TRBD1	TGTGCCAGCAGTTTATGGGGACAGGAACCGTACGAGCAGTACTTC	CASSLWGQEPYEQYF
-	TRBV6-5	TRBJ2-3	TRBD2	TGTGCCAGCAGCTCACTAGCGGGCGGCACAGATACGCAGTATTTT	CASSSLAGGTDTQYF
-	TRBV19	TRBJ2-7	-	TGTGCCAGTAGTATAGTAGCGGACTCCTACGAGCAGTACTTC	CASSIVADSYEQYF
-	TRBV15	TRBJ2-7	-	TGTGCCACCAGCAGAGACGGCGCGGGGGCACCGAAGCAGTACTTC	CATSRDGAGAPKQYF
-	TRBV27	TRBJ2-7	-	TGTGCCAGCAGTCCCCAATTCGGGGGCTACGAGCAGTACTTC	CASSPQFGGYEQYF
few	TRBV7-3	TRBJ2-1	TRBD1	TGTGCCAGCAGCTTGACAGGGGGTGAGGAATGGGAGCAGTTCTTC	CASSLTGGEEWEQFF
-	TRBV2	TRBJ1-5	-	TGTGCCAGCAGTGACCAGGGGTACCAGCCCCAGCATTTT	CASSDQGYQPQHF
-	TRBV28	TRBJ2-1	TRBD1	TGTGCCAGCAGTCCGACCGGGACAGGGGTTTACAATGAGCAGTTCTTC	CASSPTGTGVYNEQFF
-	TRBV13	TRBJ2-7	TRBD2	TGTGCCAGCAGCTTTGGAGGCGGGAGGGCCTACGAGCAGTACTTC	CASSFGGGRAYEQYF
-	TRBV6-2/TRBV6-3	TRBJ1-2	-	TGTGCCAGCAGTTACCTTTATGGCTACACCTTC	CASSYLYGYTF
few	TRBV10-3	TRBJ1-5	TRBD1	TGTGCCATCAGTGAGACCGGGACAGCCATGCCCCAGCATTTT	CAISETGTAMPQHF
once	TRBV30	TRBJ2-7	TRBD1	TGTGCCTGGAGCCTGACAGGGATAGAAAACGAGCAGTACTTC	CAWSLTGIENEQYF
-	TRBV3-1/TRBV3-2	TRBJ1-1	-	TGTGCCAGCAGCCCCCCACAGGGAACGGCTTTCTTT	CASSPPQGTAFF
once	TRBV28	TRBJ2-5	-	TGTGCCAGCAGGGGGCACTCGTACCAAGAGACCCAGTACTTC	CASRGHSYQETQYF
-	TRBV5-1	TRBJ1-2	TRBD1	TGCGCCAGCAGCTTCCTACAGGGGGCCGACAACTATGGCTACACCTTC	CASSFLQGADNYGYTF
-	TRBV4-3	TRBJ1-1	-	TGCGCCAGCAGCCAAGATCTGCGGAAAACTGAAGCTTTCTTT	CASSQDLRKTEAFF
-	TRBV5-4	TRBJ1-2	-	TGTGCCAGCAGCTTGCCCGGGGACTATGGCTACACCTTC	CASSLPGDYGYTF
-	TRBV3-1/TRBV3-2	TRBJ2-5	TRBD1	TGTGCCAGCAGCCAAGGCAGTATGTATTGGGACAGGCCTCAAGAGACCCAGTACTTC	CASSQGSMYWDRPQETQYF
few	TRBV25-1	TRBJ2-7	TRBD1	TGTGCCAGCAGTGAACGCCGGGACAGCTCCTACGAGCAGTACTTC	CASSERRDSSYEQYF